What follows is one TCR beta chain and its context. Its antigen is undetermined. This record comes from a study of T cell responses to AZD1222 COVID-19 vaccine. Looked up from germline, CDR1 is MNHEY and CDR2 is SMNVEV (reference sequence). V was pared by 8 bases and J by 0 bases, with 10 bases of the junction left unmatched. This CDR3 comprises 15 residues. General study results and limits: Only a handful of AZD1222 recipients, six or seven in all, had baseline seropositivity. A mostly white British donor set with more females was recruited, and clonal diversity was possibly underestimated.

Method: immunoSEQ multiplex PCR; TCRdb's copy keeps in-frame clones and lacks some. The sample lists about 130,000 clones, roughly 90% occurring once. This chain links TRBV27 with TRBJ2-7; TRBD1 agrees at 7 bases. This TCR derives from an adult in good health. The specimen comprised peripheral blood, sampled on day 0 of AZD1222 vaccination. CDR3 coding DNA: TGTGCCAGCGCGTCACTAGGGACAGTCTCCTACGAGCAGTACTTC. Translating it yields CASASLGTVSYEQYF.